This T cell receptor beta chain stems from a study of CD8+CD57+ T cells in acquired aplastic anemia. Study information: Yields of DNA that came from sorted CD4+ and CD8+ cells averaged about 3.4 ug.

Between the trimmed V and J ends, which lost 1 base and 10 bases, there was a span of 10 bases. This CDR3 region has 13 residues. Germline loops: CDR1 MGHDK, CDR2 SYGVNS. There are a few counts of this clonotype. Its antigen is unidentified. Genomic DNA provided the template from which TCR beta VDJ and CDR3 profiles were obtained. TCRdb reprocessed the reads with MiXCR, giving one entry per CDR3 protein. This sample yields some 170,000 distinct CDR3 sequences, of which 47% are seen a single time; more than 0.95% belongs to the top ten. All patients picked for sequencing had shown, by flow cytometry, an expansion of CD8+CD57+ cells. Study-wide points: For CD8+ Simpson's diversity, patients and controls showed no significant difference. A set of around 30 CD8+ CDR3 sequences was shared between patients and controls, and these sequences appeared highly expressed in patients.

Sequencing input: sorted CD4+, CD8+, or CD8+CD57+ T cells (not recorded which) from PBMCs. V usage is TRBV25-1 and J usage is TRBJ1-4, with D uncertain. The sequence was obtained from a human donor with aplastic anemia. In nucleotides, the CDR3 is TGTGCCAGCAGTGAATCAACCGGTGTAAAACTGTTTTTT. Protein sequence: CASSESTGVKLFF.